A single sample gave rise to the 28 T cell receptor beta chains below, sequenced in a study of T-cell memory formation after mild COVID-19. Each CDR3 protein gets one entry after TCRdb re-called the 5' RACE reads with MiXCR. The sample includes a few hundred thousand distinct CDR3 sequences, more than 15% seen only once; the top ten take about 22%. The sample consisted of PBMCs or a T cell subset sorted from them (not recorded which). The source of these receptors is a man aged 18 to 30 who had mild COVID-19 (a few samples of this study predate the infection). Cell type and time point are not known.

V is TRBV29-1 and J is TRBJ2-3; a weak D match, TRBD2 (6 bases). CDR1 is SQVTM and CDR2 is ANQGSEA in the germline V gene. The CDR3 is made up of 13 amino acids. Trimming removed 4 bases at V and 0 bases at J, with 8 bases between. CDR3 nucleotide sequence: TGCAGCGTTGGCGGGGAGAGCACAGATACGCAGTATTTT. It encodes CSVGGESTDTQYF.

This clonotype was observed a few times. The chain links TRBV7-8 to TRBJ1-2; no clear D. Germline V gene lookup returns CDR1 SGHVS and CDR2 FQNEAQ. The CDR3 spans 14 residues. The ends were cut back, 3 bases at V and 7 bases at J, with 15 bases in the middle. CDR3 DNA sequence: TGTGCCAGCAGCTTCCCGGGCCCCCTGGGTGGCTACACCTTC. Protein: CASSFPGPLGGYTF.

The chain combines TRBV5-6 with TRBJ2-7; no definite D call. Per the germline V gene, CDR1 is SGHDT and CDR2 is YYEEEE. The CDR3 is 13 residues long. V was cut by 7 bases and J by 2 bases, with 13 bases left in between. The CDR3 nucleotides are TGTGCCAGCGCACAAGGGTTAACCTACGAGCAGTACGTC. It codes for CASAQGLTYEQYV.

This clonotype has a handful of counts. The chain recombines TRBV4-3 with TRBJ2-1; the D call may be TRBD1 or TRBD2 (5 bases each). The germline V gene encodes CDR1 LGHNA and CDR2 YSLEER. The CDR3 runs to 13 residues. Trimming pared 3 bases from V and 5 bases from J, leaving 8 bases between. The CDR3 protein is CASSHGAHNEQFF. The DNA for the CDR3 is TGCGCCAGCAGCCACGGGGCCCACAATGAGCAGTTCTTC.

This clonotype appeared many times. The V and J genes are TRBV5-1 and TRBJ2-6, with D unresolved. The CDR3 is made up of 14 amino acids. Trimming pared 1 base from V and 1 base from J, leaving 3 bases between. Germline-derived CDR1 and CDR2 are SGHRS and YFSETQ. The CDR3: CASSLRSGANVLTF. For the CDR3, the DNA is TGCGCCAGCAGCTTGAGGTCTGGGGCCAACGTCCTGACTTTC.

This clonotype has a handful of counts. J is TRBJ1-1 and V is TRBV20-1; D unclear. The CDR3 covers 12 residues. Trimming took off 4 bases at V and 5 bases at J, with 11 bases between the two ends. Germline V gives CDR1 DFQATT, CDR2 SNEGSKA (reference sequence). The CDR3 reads CSATEGGTEAFF. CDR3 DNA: TGCAGTGCTACGGAGGGAGGAACTGAAGCTTTCTTT.

CDR3 nucleotide sequence: TGTGCCTGGAGTGTACTCACAGGGACCCCCACAGATACGCAGTATTTT. It is translated as CAWSVLTGTPTDTQYF. The chain carries TRBV30 and TRBJ2-3; TRBD1 might be the D (6 bases). The CDR3 is made up of 16 amino acids. With 0 bases removed from V and 2 bases from J, the gap between germline ends came to 15 bases. Per the germline V gene, CDR1 is GTSNPN and CDR2 is SVGIG (reference sequence).

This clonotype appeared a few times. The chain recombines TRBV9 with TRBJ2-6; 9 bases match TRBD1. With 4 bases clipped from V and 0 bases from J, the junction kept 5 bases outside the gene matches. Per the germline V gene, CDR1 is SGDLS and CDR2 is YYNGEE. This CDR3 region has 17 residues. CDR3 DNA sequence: TGTGCCAGCAGCTCGGGACAGGGCTACTCTGGGGCCAACGTCCTGACTTTC. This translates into CASSSGQGYSGANVLTF.

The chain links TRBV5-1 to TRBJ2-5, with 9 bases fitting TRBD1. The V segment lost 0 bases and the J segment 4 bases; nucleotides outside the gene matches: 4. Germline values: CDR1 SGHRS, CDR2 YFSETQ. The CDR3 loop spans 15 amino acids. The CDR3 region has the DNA TGCGCCAGCAGCTTGGTCGCGGACAGGGGAGAGACCCAGTACTTC. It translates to CASSLVADRGETQYF.

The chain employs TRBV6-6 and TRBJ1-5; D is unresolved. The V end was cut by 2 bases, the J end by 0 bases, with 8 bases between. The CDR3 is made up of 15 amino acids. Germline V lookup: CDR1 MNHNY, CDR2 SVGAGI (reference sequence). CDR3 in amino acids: CASSYGWASNQPQHF. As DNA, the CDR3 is TGTGCCAGCAGTTACGGTTGGGCTAGCAATCAGCCCCAGCATTTT.

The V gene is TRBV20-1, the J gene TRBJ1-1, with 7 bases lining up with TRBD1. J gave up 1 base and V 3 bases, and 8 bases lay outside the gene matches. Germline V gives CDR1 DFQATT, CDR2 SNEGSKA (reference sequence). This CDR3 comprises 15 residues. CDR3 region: CSARDNRGGNTEAFF. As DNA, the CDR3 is TGCAGTGCTAGGGACAACAGGGGCGGGAACACTGAAGCTTTCTTT.

In DNA, the CDR3 is TGTGCCAGCAGTTACAAGGGGGGGAGACAAGATACGCAGTATTTT. Translated: CASSYKGGRQDTQYF. The chain carries TRBV6-5 and TRBJ2-3; D might be TRBD2 (7 bases). The ends were cut back, 2 bases at V and 5 bases at J, with 14 bases in the middle. The V gene's germline CDR1 is MNHEY and CDR2 SVGAGI. This CDR3 region has 15 residues.

The DNA of the CDR3 is TGCAGCGTTGACGTCGGCACCCCAACGCAGTATTTT. This codes for CSVDVGTPTQYF. The chain has TRBV29-1 and TRBJ2-3; no definite D call. Germline CDR1 and CDR2: SQVTM and ANQGSEA. Deletions cut 3 bases from V and 9 bases from J, with 13 bases between. The CDR3 contains 12 residues.

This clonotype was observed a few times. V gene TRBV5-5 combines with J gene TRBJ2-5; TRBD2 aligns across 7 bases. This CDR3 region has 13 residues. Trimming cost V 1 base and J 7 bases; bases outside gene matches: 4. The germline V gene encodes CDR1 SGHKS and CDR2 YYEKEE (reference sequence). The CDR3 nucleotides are TGTGCCAGCAGCTTGAAGTGGGGGGGGACCCAGTACTTC. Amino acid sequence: CASSLKWGGTQYF.

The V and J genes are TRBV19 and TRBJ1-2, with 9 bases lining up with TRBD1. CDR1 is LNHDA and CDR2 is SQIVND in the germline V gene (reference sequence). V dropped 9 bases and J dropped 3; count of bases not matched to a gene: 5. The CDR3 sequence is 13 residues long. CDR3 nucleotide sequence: TGTGCCAGCTACCGGGACAGGGACTATGGCTACACCTTC. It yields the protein CASYRDRDYGYTF.

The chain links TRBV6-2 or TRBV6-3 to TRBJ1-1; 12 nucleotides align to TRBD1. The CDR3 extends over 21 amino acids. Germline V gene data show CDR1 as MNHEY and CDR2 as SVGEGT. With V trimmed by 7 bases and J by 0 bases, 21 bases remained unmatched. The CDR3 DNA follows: TGTGCCAGCACCCCTATTCCCGGGACAGGGGGCAAGGAAGTCCTGAACACTGAAGCTTTCTTT. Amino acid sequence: CASTPIPGTGGKEVLNTEAFF.

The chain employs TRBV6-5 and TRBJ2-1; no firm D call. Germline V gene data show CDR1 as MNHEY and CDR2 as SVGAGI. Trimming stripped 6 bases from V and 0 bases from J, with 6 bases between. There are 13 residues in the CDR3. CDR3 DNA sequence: TGTGCCAGCAGACGGTACTCCTACAATGAGCAGTTCTTC. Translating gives CASRRYSYNEQFF.

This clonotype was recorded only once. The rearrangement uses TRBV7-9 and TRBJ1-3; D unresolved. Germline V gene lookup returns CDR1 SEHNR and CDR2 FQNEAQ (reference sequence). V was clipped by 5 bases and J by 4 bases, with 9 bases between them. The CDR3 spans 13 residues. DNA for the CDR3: TGTGCCAGCAGCGCCCTCCCCGGAAACACCATATATTTT. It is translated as CASSALPGNTIYF.

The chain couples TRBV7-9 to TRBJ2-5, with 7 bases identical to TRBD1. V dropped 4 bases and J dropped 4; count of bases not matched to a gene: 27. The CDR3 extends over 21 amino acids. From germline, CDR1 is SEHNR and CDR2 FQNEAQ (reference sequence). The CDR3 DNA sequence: TGTGCCAGCAGCTCATTTATATCCGGGACAGTCCAAGGAATAATTGTAGAGACCCAGTACTTC. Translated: CASSSFISGTVQGIIVETQYF. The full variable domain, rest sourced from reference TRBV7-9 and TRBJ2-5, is DTGVSQNPRHKITKRGQNVTFRCDPISEHNRLYWYRQTLGQGPEFLTYFQNEAQLEKSRLLSDRFSAERPKGSFSTLEIQRTEQGDSAMYLCASSSFISGTVQGIIVETQYFGPGTRLLVL.

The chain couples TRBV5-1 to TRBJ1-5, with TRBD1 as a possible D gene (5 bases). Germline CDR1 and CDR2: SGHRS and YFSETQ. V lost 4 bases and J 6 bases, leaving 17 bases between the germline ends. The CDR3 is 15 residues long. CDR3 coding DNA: TGCGCCAGCAGCCTCGGGACTCTCTCGAGTCAGCCCCAGCATTTT. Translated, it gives CASSLGTLSSQPQHF. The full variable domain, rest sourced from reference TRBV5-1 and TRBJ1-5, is KAGVTQTPRYLIKTRGQQVTLSCSPISGHRSVSWYQQTPGQGLQFLFEYFSETQRNKGNFPGRFSGRQFSNSRSEMNVSTLELGDSALYLCASSLGTLSSQPQHFGDGTRLSIL.

The CDR3 loop is CASSKNLGLNEQFF. The CDR3 DNA reads as TGTGCCAGCAGCAAAAACCTGGGGCTCAATGAGCAGTTCTTC. The chain employs TRBV7-8 and TRBJ2-1; the D gene is possibly TRBD1 (5 bases). V gave up 5 bases and J gave up 6 bases, with 14 bases separating them. This CDR3 region has 14 residues. The germline gives CDR1 SGHVS, CDR2 FQNEAQ.

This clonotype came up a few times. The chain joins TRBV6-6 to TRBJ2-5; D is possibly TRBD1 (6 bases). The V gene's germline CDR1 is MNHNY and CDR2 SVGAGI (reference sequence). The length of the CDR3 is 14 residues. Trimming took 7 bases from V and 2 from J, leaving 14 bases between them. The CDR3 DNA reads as TGTGCCAGCAACAGTCAGGGGCTACAAGAGACCCAGTACTTC. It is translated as CASNSQGLQETQYF.

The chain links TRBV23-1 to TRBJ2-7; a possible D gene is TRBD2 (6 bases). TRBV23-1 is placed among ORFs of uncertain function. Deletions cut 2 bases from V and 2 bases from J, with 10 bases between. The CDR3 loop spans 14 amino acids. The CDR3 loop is CASSQRGWAYEQYV. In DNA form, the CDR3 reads TGCGCCAGCAGTCAACGGGGGTGGGCCTACGAGCAGTACGTC.

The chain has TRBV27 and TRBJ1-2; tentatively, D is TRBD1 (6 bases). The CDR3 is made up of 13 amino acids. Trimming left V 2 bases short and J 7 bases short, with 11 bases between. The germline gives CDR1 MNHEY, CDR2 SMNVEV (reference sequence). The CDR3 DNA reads TGTGCCAGCAGTTTAGGGACAAGAAGTGGCTACACCTTC. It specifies CASSLGTRSGYTF.

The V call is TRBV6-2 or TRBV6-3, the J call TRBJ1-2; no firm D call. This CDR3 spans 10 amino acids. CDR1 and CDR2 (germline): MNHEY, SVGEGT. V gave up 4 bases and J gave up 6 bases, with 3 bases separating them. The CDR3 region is CASSSDGYTF. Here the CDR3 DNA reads TGTGCCAGCAGTTCCGATGGCTACACCTTC.

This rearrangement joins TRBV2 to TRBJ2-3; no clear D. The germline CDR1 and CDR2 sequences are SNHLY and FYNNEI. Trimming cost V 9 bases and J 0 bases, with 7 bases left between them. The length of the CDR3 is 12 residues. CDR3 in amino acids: CASELSTDTQYF. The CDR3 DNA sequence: TGTGCCAGTGAGTTGAGCACAGATACGCAGTATTTT. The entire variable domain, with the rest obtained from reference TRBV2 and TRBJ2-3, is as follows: EPEVTQTPSHQVTQMGQEVILRCVPISNHLYFYWYRQILGQKVEFLVSFYNNEISEKSEIFDDQFSVERPDGSNFTLKIRSTKLEDSAMYFCASELSTDTQYFGPGTRLTVL.

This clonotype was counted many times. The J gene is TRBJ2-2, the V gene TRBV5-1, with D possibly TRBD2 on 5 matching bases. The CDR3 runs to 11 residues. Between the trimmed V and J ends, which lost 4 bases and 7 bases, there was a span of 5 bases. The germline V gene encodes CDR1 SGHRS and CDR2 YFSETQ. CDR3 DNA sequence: TGCGCCAGCAGCCGGGACGGGGAGCTGTTTTTT. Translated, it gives CASSRDGELFF. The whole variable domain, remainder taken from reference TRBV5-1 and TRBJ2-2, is KAGVTQTPRYLIKTRGQQVTLSCSPISGHRSVSWYQQTPGQGLQFLFEYFSETQRNKGNFPGRFSGRQFSNSRSEMNVSTLELGDSALYLCASSRDGELFFGEGSRLTVL.

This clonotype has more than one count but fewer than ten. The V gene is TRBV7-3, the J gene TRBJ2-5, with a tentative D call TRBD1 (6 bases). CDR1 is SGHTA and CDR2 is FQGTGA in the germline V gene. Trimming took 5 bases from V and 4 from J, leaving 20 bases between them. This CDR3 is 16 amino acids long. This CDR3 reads CASSLRGPAGVETQYF. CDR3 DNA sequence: TGTGCCAGCAGCCTCAGGGGTCCGGCCGGGGTAGAGACCCAGTACTTC.